This T cell receptor (beta chain) stems from a study of Graves' ophthalmopathy and Graves' hyperthyroidism. In this sample, this clonotype turned up many times. The CDR3 length is 15 residues. Germline V gene lookup returns CDR1 MNHNS and CDR2 SASEGT. With V trimmed by 6 bases and J by 0 bases, 8 bases remained unmatched. From RNA, the CDR3 regions of TCR beta chains were amplified and sequenced. First-round RT-PCR with HTBI primers preceded a second-round multiplex PCR. TCRdb redid the calling of the multiplex PCR reads with MiXCR, one entry per CDR3 protein. The sample lists fewer than 650,000 distinct CDR3 sequences, approximately 21% occurring once.

The gene calls are TRBV6-1 and TRBJ2-7; 7 bases line up with TRBD1. Sequenced: peripheral blood. This clonotype was sampled from a woman between 18 and 30 years old with stable Graves' hyperthyroidism. Some clones in this sample may be carry-over from other donors' samples. The CDR3 sequence: CASSDRPGGSYEQYF. The CDR3 coding sequence is TGTGCCAGCAGCGACAGGCCAGGGGGCTCCTACGAGCAGTACTTC.